What follows describes a single T cell receptor beta chain. Its binding antigen is unknown. Base-call qualities are not available, and no considerably larger clone is one nucleotide away. Taken with the paper, the label for time point translates to: about 28 days (+/-7) after the second vaccine dose. AZD1222 recipients given second doses at about 4 weeks or at about 12 weeks were pooled, since spike-specific TCR depth and breadth were not found to differ between the two schedules. Samples from vaccinated people were obtained from the UK trials COV001 and COV002, which included a single-blind randomized controlled phase 2/3 trial of AZD1222 (ChAdOx1 nCoV-19) in healthy adults. For TCRbeta chain sequencing, PBMC samples from trial participants were taken at day 0 and at day 28 after the second dose. The record originates from a study of T cell responses to AZD1222 COVID-19 vaccine (dated by TCRdb to the early 2020s). Some background on the complete study: TCR sequencing covered approximately 230 trial participants: around 210 given two doses of AZD1222 and around 26 given two doses of MenACWY control vaccine. Trial participants were enrolled by age into subgroups of 18-55, 56-69 and 70-plus years, and roughly 150, 30 and 60 TCR-sequenced participants, respectively, were included in these subgroups.

Study-level results and caveats: A significant rise in spike-specific TCR breadth and depth was observed after two AZD1222 doses relative to day 0 and relative to MenACWY recipients. The 56-69-year group was small, and its depth increase did not reach significance, likely because of low power. The vaccine-associated CD4 TCRs covered the entire spike protein, and the dominant responses fell in regions 160-218 and 743-854. No day 14 peak-response samples were available, so repertoires were characterized only after the peak T cell response. Participants were mostly white British, with more females than males. The authors suggested clonal diversity may have been underestimated. Conclusions about previously exposed vaccinees are limited, since just five or six AZD1222 recipients were seropositive for SARS-CoV-2 at baseline. Epitopes outside the regions mutated in the B.1.351 and B.1.1.7 variants were reportedly recognized by nearly half of the unique spike-specific TCRs.

The CDR3 regions of human TCRbeta chains were analyzed by immunosequencing. Regarding the original processing steps: TCRs in the repertoires were compared against a reference library of SARS-CoV-2-specific TCRs that had been generated with the MIRA antigen-specificity platform. Breadth was defined as the fraction of unique TCRs that were SARS-CoV-2-associated. Depth was defined as the fraction of total T cells that were SARS-CoV-2-associated. Each spike-specific TCR was assigned to its reactive spike region and to a CD4 or CD8 class using the MIRA data. Log10-transformed breadth and depth values were compared by one-way ANOVA with Sidak's multiple comparisons tests. TCRdb stores this immuneACCESS table with in-frame sequences only. Part of the clones is absent; in the studies checked, under half of the shortfall reflects unresolved V genes, and no reason is known for the rest. That table furnishes V, J and clone size, whereas the DNA furnished D and trimming. The sample table holds about 140,000 clones, of which almost 95% were seen once. The ten largest clones add up to around 3.5% of the sample.

The germline V gene (reference sequence) supplies CDR1 SEHNR and CDR2 FQNEAQ. V is reduced by 5 bases and J by 0 bases, leaving a spacing of 14 bases between them. From its cysteine to its phenylalanine, the CDR3 spans 17 amino acids. The only DNA kept is the CDR3, 51 bases in frame from the first base. This receptor was identified in an adult who received the AZD1222 COVID-19 vaccine. Sequenced material: peripheral blood, taken 28 days after the second AZD1222 dose. The receptor chain draws on TRBV7-9 and TRBJ2-6, with the D gene call left open. The base sequence is TGTGCCAGCAGCCCGGCGGTTTCCTACTCTGGGGCCAACGTCCTGACTTTC. The resulting protein is CASSPAVSYSGANVLTF.